The 3 T cell receptor beta chains reported below all come from one sample, sequenced in a study of cytotoxic CD8 clonotypes in ibrutinib-treated CLL. TCRdb keeps only in-frame clones here, not all; method: immunoSEQ multiplex PCR. The table shows tens of thousands of clones, with roughly three quarters occurring only once. The sample was PBMCs, taken after 12 months of ibrutinib treatment. Receptors were obtained from a human donor with chronic lymphocytic leukemia.

This chain links TRBV5-1 with TRBJ2-7, with no clear D. V lost 0 bases to trimming and J lost 2 bases, with 9 bases between them. From germline, CDR1 is SGHRS and CDR2 YFSETQ. The CDR3 consists of 14 residues. CDR3 loop: CASSLDWGTYEQYF. CDR3 DNA sequence: TGCGCCAGCAGCTTGGATTGGGGAACCTACGAGCAGTACTTC.

This clone was seen a single time. The rearrangement links TRBV5-4 to TRBJ1-1, with a tentative D call TRBD1 (5 bases). This CDR3 is 14 amino acids long. Germline CDR1 is SGHNT and CDR2 is YYREEE (reference sequence). Deletions cut 0 bases from V and 0 bases from J, with 6 bases between. CDR3 nucleotide sequence: TGTGCCAGCAGCTTGGGACAGATGAACACTGAAGCTTTCTTT. Protein: CASSLGQMNTEAFF.

This rearrangement joins TRBV7-8 to TRBJ2-1, with a possible D match to TRBD1 (5 bases). Germline V lookup: CDR1 SGHVS, CDR2 FQNEAQ. Trimming left V 3 bases short and J 5 bases short, with 14 bases between. The CDR3 totals 15 residues. Here the CDR3 reads CASSLGQGYNNEQFF. In DNA form, the CDR3 reads TGTGCCAGCAGCTTGGGGCAGGGCTACAACAATGAGCAGTTCTTC.